The entry below describes one T cell receptor (beta chain). CDR1 is LNHDA, CDR2 SQIVND, per germline (reference sequence). Germline trimming cut 5 bases from V and 4 bases from J; bases unmatched to any gene: 9. The CDR3 has 16 residues. Source study methods: Reference gene primer amplification gave nucleated cell count estimates. Using immunoSEQ multiplex PCR, the repertoire was profiled, and TCRdb retains in-frame clones only, with some absent. That table gives V, J and clone size, and the DNA gave D and trimming. The top ten clones hold over 1.5% of a sample with approximately 130,000 clones, 88% of them seen once. The sample comes from a study of blood T cell repertoires in COVID-19. Across the whole study: Acute and convalescent COVID-19 specimens originated in the United States, Italy and Spain. T cells, B-cell-depleted T cells, or PBMCs provided the cDNA or gDNA that served as material.

The sequence was collected from a human donor in a cohort sampled during active COVID-19. The V gene is TRBV19, the J gene TRBJ2-1, with 9 bases fitting TRBD2. The sample taken for sequencing was peripheral blood. In nucleotides, the CDR3 is TGTGCCAGTAGTCCGGGGGGGACTAGCCAGTACAATGAGCAGTTCTTC. Encoded protein: CASSPGGTSQYNEQFF. The full variable domain, with the rest looked up from reference TRBV19 and TRBJ2-1, is DGGITQSPKYLFRKEGQNVTLSCEQNLNHDAMYWYRQDPGQGLRLIYYSQIVNDFQKGDIAEGYSVSREKKESFPLTVTSAQKNPTAFYLCASSPGGTSQYNEQFFGPGTRLTVL.